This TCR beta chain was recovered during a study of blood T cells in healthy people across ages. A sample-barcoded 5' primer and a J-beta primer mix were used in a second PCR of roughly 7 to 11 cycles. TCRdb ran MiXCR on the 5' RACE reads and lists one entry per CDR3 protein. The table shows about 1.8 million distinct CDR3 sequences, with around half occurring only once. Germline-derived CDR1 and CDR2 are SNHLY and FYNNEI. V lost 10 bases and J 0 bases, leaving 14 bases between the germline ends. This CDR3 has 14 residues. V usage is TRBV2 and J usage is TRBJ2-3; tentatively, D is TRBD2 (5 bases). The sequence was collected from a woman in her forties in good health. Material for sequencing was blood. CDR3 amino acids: CATCLGMSTDTQYF. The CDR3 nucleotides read TGTGCCACCTGCCTCGGGATGAGCACAGATACGCAGTATTTT.